The 13 T cell receptor beta chains given below trace back to one sample, sequenced in a study of human T cells and chemical hapten exposure. Individual cDNA molecules had unique molecular identifiers attached to them by the library. TCRdb called the reads again in MiXCR, with one record for every CDR3 protein. This sample has about 120,000 distinct CDR3 sequences, with over 7.5% found just once. The study extracted total RNA from unfractionated whole blood. The source material was whole blood. The receptors come from a human donor in good health. Some clones in this sample may be carry-over from other donors' samples.

This clonotype appeared a few times. The CDR3 sequence: CASSQTGTVAETQYF. CDR3 in DNA: TGTGCCAGCAGCCAAACTGGGACAGTCGCGGAGACCCAGTACTTC. The V call is TRBV21-1, the J call TRBJ2-5; the table names TRBD1, a call not compared with the DNA. TRBV21-1 has pseudogene status. The CDR3 sequence is 15 residues long.

This clonotype was detected a few times. The rearrangement uses TRBV4-1 and TRBJ2-7; 7 nucleotides line up with TRBD1. Germline CDR1 MGHRA, CDR2 YSYEKL. The CDR3 runs 15 residues. V dropped 4 bases and J dropped 1; count of bases not matched to a gene: 7. The CDR3 loop is CASSPFRDSSYEQYF. The CDR3 coding sequence is TGCGCCAGCAGCCCCTTTAGGGACAGTTCCTACGAGCAGTACTTC.

The chain's CDR3 is CASSLGGARGFTEAFF. CDR3 sequence (DNA): TGTGCCAGCAGCTTAGGGGGTGCCAGGGGGTTCACTGAAGCTTTCTTT. The chain uses TRBV11-2 and TRBJ1-1; 7 bases are a match to TRBD1. The V segment lost 1 base and the J segment 4 bases; nucleotides outside the gene matches: 9. This CDR3 comprises 16 residues. Germline V gene lookup returns CDR1 SGHAT and CDR2 FQNNGV.

This clonotype turned up a few times. J is TRBJ2-1 and V is TRBV14; D is undetermined. The CDR3 has 15 amino acids. CDR1 is SGHDN and CDR2 is FVKESK in the germline V gene. The ends were cut back, 4 bases at V and 0 bases at J, with 10 bases in the middle. In nucleotides, the CDR3 is TGTGCCAGCAGCCTGTCGCTTCACTCCTACAATGAGCAGTTCTTC. It yields the protein CASSLSLHSYNEQFF.

The table lists this clonotype with a few counts. This chain uses TRBV5-1 with TRBJ2-5; a weak D match, TRBD2 (7 bases). The V and J ends lost 3 bases and 2 bases respectively, with 14 bases between them. The CDR3 has 15 residues. CDR1 and CDR2 from the germline V gene are SGHRS and YFSETQ. The CDR3 spells CASSWGQGGQETQYF. In DNA, the CDR3 is TGCGCCAGCAGCTGGGGGCAGGGAGGGCAAGAGACCCAGTACTTC. Looking up the rest from reference TRBV5-1 and TRBJ2-5 gives the full variable domain: KAGVTQTPRYLIKTRGQQVTLSCSPISGHRSVSWYQQTPGQGLQFLFEYFSETQRNKGNFPGRFSGRQFSNSRSEMNVSTLELGDSALYLCASSWGQGGQETQYFGPGTRLLVL.

The CDR3 here is CASSPRRAKDTQYF. The DNA of the CDR3 is TGTGCCAGTAGTCCCAGGAGGGCTAAAGATACGCAGTATTTT. V and J are TRBV19 and TRBJ2-3; a possible D gene is TRBD2 (6 bases). The V gene's germline CDR1 is LNHDA and CDR2 SQIVND (reference sequence). This CDR3 has 14 amino acids. Trimming removed 5 bases from V and 5 bases from J, with 14 bases in between.

This clonotype was counted many times. The genes are TRBV19 and TRBJ1-2, with 7 bases that match TRBD1. CDR1 LNHDA and CDR2 SQIVND come from the germline V gene (reference sequence). The CDR3 covers 17 residues. V was pared by 7 bases and J by 0 bases, with 14 bases of the junction left unmatched. Written as DNA, the CDR3 is TGTGCCAGTACCCCACGCGGGGGACAGCTGACTAACTATGGCTACACCTTC. Translated, it gives CASTPRGGQLTNYGYTF.

This clonotype was detected only a few times. This chain joins TRBV20-1 and TRBJ2-5; a weak D match, TRBD2 (5 bases). The germline gives CDR1 DFQATT, CDR2 SNEGSKA (reference sequence). V lost 3 bases and J 3 bases, leaving 11 bases between the germline ends. This CDR3 spans 13 amino acids. CDR3 DNA sequence: TGCAGTGCTAGTGAGGGAGTGGAAGAGACCCAGTACTTC. This codes for CSASEGVEETQYF.

In this sample, this clonotype turned up a few times. V is TRBV20-1 and J is TRBJ2-3, with 7 bases matching TRBD1. Germline V gene data show CDR1 as DFQATT and CDR2 as SNEGSKA (reference sequence). V lost 4 bases and J lost 5; bases outside the gene matches: 3. This CDR3 is built from 12 residues. CDR3 amino acids: CSATPGGDTQYF. In DNA, the CDR3 is TGCAGTGCTACACCAGGGGGAGATACGCAGTATTTT.

The chain employs TRBV5-1 and TRBJ2-7; 9 nucleotides agree with TRBD2. This CDR3 has 14 amino acids. Unmatched junction bases numbered 5, after V lost 2 bases and J lost 5 bases. Per the germline V gene, CDR1 is SGHRS and CDR2 is YFSETQ. CDR3 sequence: CASSFSGSADEQYF. CDR3 DNA: TGCGCCAGCAGCTTTAGCGGGAGTGCGGACGAGCAGTACTTC.

This clonotype was found many times. The rearrangement links TRBV20-1 to TRBJ1-6; 8 positions agree with TRBD1. The CDR3 runs 14 residues. The V segment lost 2 bases and the J segment 4 bases; nucleotides outside the gene matches: 1. CDR1 and CDR2 (germline): DFQATT, SNEGSKA (reference sequence). In DNA form, the CDR3 reads TGCAGTGCTAGACGGACAGGGTATAATTCACCCCTCCACTTT. Protein: CSARRTGYNSPLHF.

This clonotype was picked up one time. This chain connects TRBV6-4 to TRBJ2-1, with D hard to call. V was pared by 2 bases and J by 10 bases, with 15 bases between. The CDR3 extends over 14 amino acids. CDR1 and CDR2 (germline): MRHNA, SNTAGT. DNA for the CDR3: TGTGCCAGCAGTGACGTCCCCCGGGCACGGGAGCAGTTCTTC. Amino acids: CASSDVPRAREQFF.

This clonotype was counted ten times or more. The chain couples TRBV29-1 to TRBJ1-2; D not certain. The CDR3 loop spans 13 amino acids. Trimming removed 3 bases from V and 2 bases from J, with 10 bases in between. Germline V gives CDR1 SQVTM, CDR2 ANQGSEA. In DNA form, the CDR3 reads TGCAGCGTTGAGGAACTGGGGAACTATGGCTACACCTTC. It specifies CSVEELGNYGYTF.